This TCR beta chain stems from a study of T cells in lung cancer brain metastases. The CDR3 spans 18 residues. Germline V CDR1 and CDR2: MGHDK, SYGVNS. V lost 3 bases, J lost 0 bases, and 10 bases stayed unmatched. Sequencing was performed with immunoSEQ multiplex PCR; in TCRdb, only in-frame clones are kept and a portion is missing. This sample has a few thousand clones, with about nine tenths found just once. This TCR was sampled from a man between 65 and 85 years old with non-small cell lung cancer. The chain uses TRBV25-1 and TRBJ2-7; 11 bases map to TRBD1. Sequenced material: tumor tissue from the primary lung tumor. CDR3: CASSEGVGTGGPSYEQYF. In nucleotides, the CDR3 is TGTGCCAGCAGTGAGGGGGTTGGGACAGGGGGACCCTCCTACGAGCAGTACTTC.